A selection of T cell receptor beta chains follows, all from one sample in a study of T cells after yellow fever vaccination. A single record per CDR3 protein comes from TCRdb applying MiXCR to the 5' RACE reads. The sample yields some 260,000 distinct CDR3 sequences, around 4.9% seen once. The source material was CD4+ T cells sorted from PBMCs, sampled on the day of the yellow fever booster vaccination. The source of these receptors is a man aged 18 to 30 who received the YFV17D yellow fever vaccine. Both conserved end residues are part of each CDR3. A D gene is named only where the DNA matches it firmly. Clone sizes are given selectively: once, few, many, or a class where the clone is expanded.

abundance	d_gene	j_gene	v_gene	CDR3aa	CDR3nt
many	-	TRBJ2-1	TRBV9	CASSVGIGGEQFF	TGTGCCAGCAGCGTAGGGATAGGAGGTGAGCAGTTCTTC
-	TRBD2	TRBJ2-5	TRBV2	CASTEGGETQYF	TGTGCCAGCACCGAGGGAGGGGAGACCCAGTACTTC
few	-	TRBJ1-5	TRBV4-2	CASRGKDQPQHF	TGTGCCAGCAGGGGAAAGGACCAGCCCCAGCATTTT
few	TRBD2	TRBJ2-5	TRBV5-1	CASSPPGLAGLETQYF	TGCGCCAGCAGCCCCCCCGGACTAGCGGGGTTAGAGACCCAGTACTTC
few	TRBD2	TRBJ2-1	TRBV4-3	CASSRDTSGGARNEQFF	TGCGCCAGCAGCCGAGATACTAGCGGGGGGGCTCGGAATGAGCAGTTCTTC
many	TRBD1	TRBJ1-5	TRBV10-2	CASSGYNFRGTGRNQPQHF	TGCGCCAGCAGTGGATATAACTTTAGAGGGACAGGGAGGAATCAGCCCCAGCATTTT
-	-	TRBJ1-2	TRBV29-1	CSVGEGLSGYTF	TGCAGCGTTGGGGAGGGGTTGAGTGGCTACACCTTC
-	TRBD1	TRBJ1-1	TRBV5-1	CASSGGTGATEAFF	TGCGCCAGCAGCGGAGGGACAGGGGCAACTGAAGCTTTCTTT
many	TRBD1	TRBJ1-6	TRBV20-1	CSAPPGGGSPLHF	TGCAGTGCCCCGCCAGGGGGCGGTTCACCCCTCCACTTT
-	TRBD1	TRBJ1-2	TRBV28	CASSSTGDRERYGYTF	TGTGCCAGCAGTTCAACAGGGGACAGGGAGAGGTATGGCTACACCTTC
few	-	TRBJ2-5	TRBV5-1	CASSSDGNQYF	TGCGCCAGCAGCAGTGACGGAAATCAGTACTTC